The rows below give T cell receptor beta chains drawn from one sample of a study of T cells in Graves' hyperthyroidism and ophthalmopathy. TCRdb fed the multiplex PCR reads into MiXCR, producing one record per CDR3 protein. The repertoire holds approximately 430,000 distinct CDR3 sequences, with 15% to 18% as singletons. Sequencing was performed on blood. Receptor source: a woman aged 18-29 years with Graves' hyperthyroidism. CDR3s include the opening cysteine and the closing phenylalanine or tryptophan. D genes are given only for firm matches. Some rows have no size entry. The others give once, few or many, or a class for an expanded clone.

d_call j_call clone_size v_call cdr3_nt cdr3_aa
TRBD1 TRBJ1-5 few TRBV19 TGTGCCAGTGGGCTAGGACAGGGGCCTTGGGGATTCAATCAGCCCCAGCATTTT CASGLGQGPWGFNQPQHF
. TRBJ1-6 many TRBV18 TGTGCCAGCTCCCCGCCGGCAGCATCACCCCTCCACTTT CASSPPAASPLHF
TRBD1 TRBJ2-3 few TRBV18 TGTGCCAGCTTAAAGACAGGGGAAGATACGCAGTATTTT CASLKTGEDTQYF
. TRBJ1-2 many TRBV28 TGTGCCAGCAGTTTATCCCCCGACCGGGGTGGCTACACCTTC CASSLSPDRGGYTF
. TRBJ2-7 few TRBV6-1 TGTGCCAGCAGTACGGAATCGGTCCACTACGAGCAGTACTTC CASSTESVHYEQYF
. TRBJ1-1 many TRBV9 TGTGCCAGCAGCGCACTCGGAACTGAAGCTTTCTTT CASSALGTEAFF
TRBD1 TRBJ2-7 . TRBV11-2 TGTGCCAGCAGCCCGAGACAGGGGTGGACCTCCTACGAGCAGTACTTC CASSPRQGWTSYEQYF
TRBD1 TRBJ2-1 few TRBV6-1 TGTGCCAGCAGACCTCGACAGGGTAAGGGCCATGAGCAGTTCTTC CASRPRQGKGHEQFF
. TRBJ1-1 many TRBV7-3 TGTGCCAGCAGCGTCCAGGGGACCACTGAAGCTTTCTTT CASSVQGTTEAFF
. TRBJ2-2 many TRBV5-1 TGCGCCAGCAGCCCGACCCGGTTTTCGATAGGGGAGCTGTTTTTT CASSPTRFSIGELFF
. TRBJ1-2 many TRBV12-3/TRBV12-4 TGTGCCAGCAGTCCCGGACAGACTAACTATGGCTACACCTTC CASSPGQTNYGYTF
. TRBJ1-5 many TRBV4-1 TGCGCCAGCAGCCAAGGGGACCGTAATCAGCCCCAGCATTTT CASSQGDRNQPQHF
TRBD2 TRBJ2-1 many TRBV15 TGTGCCACCAGCAGAGGTACTAGCGGGAGCAATGAGCAGTTCTTC CATSRGTSGSNEQFF
. TRBJ1-2 many TRBV7-3 TGTGCCAGCAGTCCCTCGGCTGGGGATTACTATGGCTACACCTTC CASSPSAGDYYGYTF
TRBD1 TRBJ1-1 many TRBV27 TGTGCCAGCAGTCCGTCAGGGACAGTAGGAACTGAAGCTTTCTTT CASSPSGTVGTEAFF
TRBD2 TRBJ2-7 . TRBV9 TGTGCCAGCGGCACTAGCGGGGGGGCTCTGGCCGAGCAGTACTTC CASGTSGGALAEQYF
. TRBJ1-3 . TRBV7-2 TGTGCCAGCAGCTTAGAACCTCACTCTGGAAACACCATATATTTT CASSLEPHSGNTIYF
. TRBJ1-5 many TRBV12-3/TRBV12-4 TGTGCCAGCAAATCGACCGCGGAACGCAATCAGCCCCAGCATTTT CASKSTAERNQPQHF
TRBD2 TRBJ2-1 many TRBV6-2/TRBV6-3 TGTGCCAGCAGTTCACGACTAGCGGGGGACTACAATGAGCAGTTCTTC CASSSRLAGDYNEQFF
. TRBJ2-7 many TRBV6-2/TRBV6-3 TGTGCCAGCAGTTTCCCCCCCAACGCCCACGAGCAGTACTTC CASSFPPNAHEQYF
TRBD2 TRBJ2-1 many TRBV18 TGTGCCAGCAGCCCTACTAGCGGGAACTACAATGAGCAGTTCTTC CASSPTSGNYNEQFF
. TRBJ2-2 . TRBV3-1 TGTGCCAGCAGCCAAGTTGGCCGTTGGGGCACCGGGGAGCTGTTTTTT CASSQVGRWGTGELFF
. TRBJ1-2 many TRBV6-1 TGTGCCAGCAGCCGGGGGGGAACTGGGGCCTACTATGGCTACACCTTC CASSRGGTGAYYGYTF
TRBD1 TRBJ1-5 many TRBV6-1 TGTGCCAGCATGAATGCTTATGGTGGGAAGGGGGCATATCAGCCCCAGCATTTT CASMNAYGGKGAYQPQHF
TRBD2 TRBJ2-1 . TRBV5-8 TGTGCCAGCAGACGTACCGGAGCGGGAGTCGGCAATGAGCAGTTCTTC CASRRTGAGVGNEQFF
. TRBJ1-2 . TRBV27 TGTGCCAGCAGTTTATCAGCGCCCGGACACTACTATGGCTACACCTTC CASSLSAPGHYYGYTF
TRBD1 TRBJ2-7 many TRBV5-1 TGCGCCAGCAGCTTGGGGAACAGGGGGTACGAGCAGTACTTC CASSLGNRGYEQYF
TRBD2 TRBJ2-7 many TRBV6-1 TGTGCCAGCATTGAAGGGACTAGCGGGAGCTACGAGCAGTACTTC CASIEGTSGSYEQYF
. TRBJ1-6 . TRBV20-1 TGCAGTGCTAGAGACAGGGAACCCTCCTATAATTCACCCCTCCACTTT CSARDREPSYNSPLHF
. TRBJ1-5 many TRBV9 TGTGCCAGCAGCGCCCGGGACAGCAATCAGCCCCAGCATTTT CASSARDSNQPQHF
TRBD2 TRBJ2-1 many TRBV2 TGTGCCAGCAGTGAAGAGCGGGGTAATGAGCAGTTCTTC CASSEERGNEQFF
TRBD2 TRBJ2-5 . TRBV9 TGTGCCAGCAGCGGGGCAGGAGGAGCGGGGGGGCCCCAAGAGACCCAGTACTTC CASSGAGGAGGPQETQYF
. TRBJ2-2 few TRBV5-1 TGCGCCAGCAGCCGACTGGGGGTCAACACCGGGGAGCTGTTTTTT CASSRLGVNTGELFF
TRBD1 TRBJ1-2 many TRBV7-8 TGTGCCAGCAGCCCTGAGTCCCCCGGGACAGGGGGCCGCTACACCTTC CASSPESPGTGGRYTF
. TRBJ1-2 many TRBV29-1 TGCAGCGTTGCGGATGGTAGAAGGTCTAACTATGGCTACACCTTC CSVADGRRSNYGYTF